These T cell receptor beta chains were read from a single sample in a study of cytomegalovirus exposure and HLA in healthy donors. Sequenced by immunoSEQ multiplex PCR; TCRdb stores in-frame clones only, minus some. Of roughly 110,000 clones listed, around four fifths are singletons. Sequenced: PBMCs. These receptors originate from a man aged 45-65 years in good health and CMV-seronegative. Both conserved end residues are part of each CDR3. D genes are given only for firm matches. Size tells how often a clone was seen (once, few, many) or the class of an expanded clone, and some rows leave it out.

d_call	j_call	v_call	clone_size	cdr3_nt	cdr3_aa
-	TRBJ1-5	TRBV6-1	-	TGTGCCACCGACACCCGGAACAATCAGCCCCAGCATTTT	CATDTRNNQPQHF
-	TRBJ2-3	TRBV29-1	once	TGCAGCGTTGAAGAAGGGGGCACAGATACGCAGTATTTT	CSVEEGGTDTQYF
TRBD1	TRBJ2-7	TRBV6-6	-	TGTGCCAGCAGTTACCCTGACAGGGGGCGGTACGAGCAGTACTTC	CASSYPDRGRYEQYF
TRBD1	TRBJ2-2	TRBV6-1	-	TGTGCCAGCAGTCGGACAGGGGGCACCGGGGAGCTGTTTTTT	CASSRTGGTGELFF
TRBD1	TRBJ1-6	TRBV30	-	TGTGCTTTGCGGACAGGATTTAATTCACCCCTCCACTTT	CALRTGFNSPLHF
TRBD2	TRBJ2-1	TRBV30	-	TGTGCCTGGACCGCTGGTTACACTAGCGGGGGGCGGAATGAGCAGTTCTTC	CAWTAGYTSGGRNEQFF
TRBD1	TRBJ1-2	TRBV27	-	TGTGCCAGCAGGGCAGGGGGGACTGGCTACACCTTC	CASRAGGTGYTF
-	TRBJ1-4	TRBV9	-	TGTGCCAGCAGCGTATCACCCGGGGGGGGCCAAGGGGAAAAACTGTTTTTT	CASSVSPGGGQGEKLFF
-	TRBJ2-5	TRBV25-1	-	TGTGCCAGCAGTGAATTAAAGGGGGAACGCGGAGAGCAGTACTTC	CASSELKGERGEQYF
TRBD1	TRBJ1-1	TRBV28	-	TGTGCCAGCAGTCCCTGGACAGGGCGGGACACTGAAGCTTTCTTT	CASSPWTGRDTEAFF
-	TRBJ1-3	TRBV19	once	TGTGCCGTCTCGGGGAACTCTGGAAACACCATATATTTT	CAVSGNSGNTIYF